This TCR beta chain was captured by sequencing in a study of control samples from healthy donors and cancer patients. Data came from immunoSEQ multiplex PCR; TCRdb stores just in-frame clones and leaves some out. The sample includes over 150,000 clones, 91% seen only once; the top ten take about 2.1%. CDR3 size: 17 residues. The germline gives CDR1 SGDLS, CDR2 YYNGEE. Trimming removed 1 base at V and 5 bases at J, with 21 bases between. Sequencing was carried out using blood. V is TRBV9 and J is TRBJ1-1, with D uncertain. The TCR originated in a woman aged 40 to 50 in good health. CDR3 sequence (DNA): TGTGCCAGCAGCGTACAATCCTCGGAGGGCGCGGGGACTGAAGCTTTCTTT. Protein: CASSVQSSEGAGTEAFF.